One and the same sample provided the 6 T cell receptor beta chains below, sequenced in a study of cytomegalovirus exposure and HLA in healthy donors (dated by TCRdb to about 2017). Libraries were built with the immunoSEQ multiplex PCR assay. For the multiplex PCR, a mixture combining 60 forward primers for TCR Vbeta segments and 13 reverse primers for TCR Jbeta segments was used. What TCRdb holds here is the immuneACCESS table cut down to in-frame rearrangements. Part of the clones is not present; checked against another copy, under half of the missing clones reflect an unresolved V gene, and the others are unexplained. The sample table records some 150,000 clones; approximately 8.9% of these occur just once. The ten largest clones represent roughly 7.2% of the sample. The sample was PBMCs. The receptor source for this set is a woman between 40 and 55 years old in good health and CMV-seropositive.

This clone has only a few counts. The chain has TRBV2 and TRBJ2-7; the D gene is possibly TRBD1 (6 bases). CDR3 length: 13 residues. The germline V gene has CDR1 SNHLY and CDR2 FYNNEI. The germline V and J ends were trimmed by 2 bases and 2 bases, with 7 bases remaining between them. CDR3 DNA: TGTGCCAGCAGTGAATGGACAGCCTACGAGCAGTACTTC. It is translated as CASSEWTAYEQYF.

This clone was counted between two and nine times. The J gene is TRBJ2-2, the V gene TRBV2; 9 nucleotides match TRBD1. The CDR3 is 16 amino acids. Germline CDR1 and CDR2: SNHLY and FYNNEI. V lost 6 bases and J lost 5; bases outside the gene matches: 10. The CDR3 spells CASSIRDRALTGELFF. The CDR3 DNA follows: TGTGCCAGCAGCATCCGGGACAGGGCGTTGACCGGGGAGCTGTTTTTT.

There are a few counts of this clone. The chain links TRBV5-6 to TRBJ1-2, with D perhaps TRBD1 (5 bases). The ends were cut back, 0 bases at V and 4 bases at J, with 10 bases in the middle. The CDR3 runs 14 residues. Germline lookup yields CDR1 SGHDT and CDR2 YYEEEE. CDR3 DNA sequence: TGTGCCAGCAGCTTGGACAGGATCAGCTATGGCTACACCTTC. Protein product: CASSLDRISYGYTF.

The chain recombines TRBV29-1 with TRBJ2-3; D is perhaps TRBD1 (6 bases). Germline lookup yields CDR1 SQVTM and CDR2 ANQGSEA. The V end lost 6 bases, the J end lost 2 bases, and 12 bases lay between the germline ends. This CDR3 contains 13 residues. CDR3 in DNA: TGCAGCGTGAGGGGGACCCTCACAGATACGCAGTATTTT. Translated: CSVRGTLTDTQYF.

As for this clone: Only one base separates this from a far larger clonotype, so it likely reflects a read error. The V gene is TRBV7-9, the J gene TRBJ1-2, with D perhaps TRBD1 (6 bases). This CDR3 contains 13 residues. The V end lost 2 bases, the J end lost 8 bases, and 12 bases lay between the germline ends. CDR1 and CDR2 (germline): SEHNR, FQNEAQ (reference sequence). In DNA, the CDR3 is TGTGCCAGCAGCTTACAGGGGCAGAGGGGCTACACCTTC. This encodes CASSLQGQRGYTF.

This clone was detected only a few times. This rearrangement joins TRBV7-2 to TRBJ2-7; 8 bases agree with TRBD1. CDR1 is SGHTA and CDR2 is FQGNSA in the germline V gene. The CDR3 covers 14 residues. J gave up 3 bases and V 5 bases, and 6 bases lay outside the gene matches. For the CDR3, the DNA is TGTGCCAGCAGCGACAGGGGTTCTCACTACGAGCAGTACTTC. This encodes CASSDRGSHYEQYF.